A single sample is the source of the 14 T cell receptor beta chains below, sequenced in a study of T cells in Graves' hyperthyroidism and ophthalmopathy. It was RNA transcripts that yielded the amplified TCR beta CDR3 regions. Researchers ran a first-round RT-PCR on the TCR CDR3 using the HTBI primer set. TCRdb used MiXCR to reprocess the multiplex PCR reads, holding one entry per CDR3 protein. This sample has under 400,000 distinct CDR3 sequences, with 15% to 20% found just once. Specimen: blood. Every receptor here comes from a middle-aged woman with Graves' ophthalmopathy.

At least ten counts were recorded for this clonotype. The V and J genes are TRBV6-1 and TRBJ1-1, with D uncertain. Germline loops: CDR1 MNHNS, CDR2 SASEGT. V was clipped by 0 bases and J by 5 bases, with 13 bases between them. This CDR3 is 15 amino acids long. CDR3 in amino acids: CASSEAPEGGTEAFF. The CDR3, as DNA: TGTGCCAGCAGTGAAGCACCAGAGGGAGGGACTGAAGCTTTCTTT.

This clonotype has a count of ten or more. This chain connects TRBV24-1 to TRBJ2-7, with 12 bases fitting TRBD2. The CDR3 extends over 16 amino acids. The V and J ends lost 2 bases and 5 bases, in that order; junction bases with no gene match: 6. Per the germline V gene, CDR1 is KGHDR and CDR2 is SFDVKD. CDR3 nucleotides: TGTGCCACCAGTGATTCGACTAGCGGGAGTTTAAACGAGCAGTACTTC. It specifies CATSDSTSGSLNEQYF.

This clonotype was seen repeatedly, ten times or more. The rearrangement joins TRBV7-9 to TRBJ2-7; 10 nucleotides agree with TRBD1. V dropped 5 bases and J dropped 9; count of bases not matched to a gene: 10. The CDR3 sequence is 14 residues long. CDR1 and CDR2 (germline): SEHNR, FQNEAQ (reference sequence). The CDR3 bases are TGTGCCAGCAGCCCGGGACAGGGGACAGGAGGGCAGTACTTC. Its translation is CASSPGQGTGGQYF.

This clonotype was seen many times. This sequence joins TRBV28 and TRBJ1-2; D perhaps matches TRBD1 (5 bases). V dropped 7 bases and J dropped 7 bases, with 13 bases sitting between them. Germline CDR1 reads MDHEN; CDR2 reads SYDVKM. There are 12 residues in the CDR3. DNA of the CDR3: TGTGCCAGCAACGGACACCCCGGTGGCTACACCTTC. Amino acid sequence: CASNGHPGGYTF.

At least ten counts were recorded for this clonotype. V is TRBV4-2 and J is TRBJ2-5; no definite D call. The germline V gene has CDR1 LGHNA and CDR2 YNFKEQ. The V and J ends lost 0 bases and 5 bases respectively, with 7 bases between them. The CDR3 has 13 amino acids. The DNA of the CDR3 is TGTGCCAGCAGCCAAGATGAAAGGGAGACCCAGTACTTC. It specifies CASSQDERETQYF.

This clonotype was seen at least ten times. The genes are TRBV6-5 and TRBJ2-2, with TRBD1 identical over 9 bases. J lost 3 bases, V lost 2 bases, and 1 base had no gene match. CDR1 is MNHEY, CDR2 SVGAGI, per germline. The CDR3 totals 15 residues. Written as DNA, the CDR3 is TGTGCCAGCAGTTACAGGACAGGGGACACCGGGGAGCTGTTTTTT. Protein product: CASSYRTGDTGELFF.

This clonotype came up many times. V and J are TRBV19 and TRBJ1-3; no reliable D call. Trimming removed 7 bases from V and 2 bases from J, with 12 bases in between. This CDR3 is built from 14 residues. Germline CDR1 and CDR2: LNHDA and SQIVND (reference sequence). In DNA, the CDR3 is TGTGCCAGTAATCAAAACGCGGCTGGAAACACCATATATTTT. It specifies CASNQNAAGNTIYF.

This chain connects TRBV18 to TRBJ2-2; D gene ambiguous. Germline values: CDR1 KGHSH, CDR2 LQKENI. The germline V and J ends were trimmed by 1 base and 3 bases, with 3 bases remaining between them. This CDR3 spans 13 amino acids. In nucleotides, the CDR3 is TGTGCCAGCTCACCACAACACACCGGGGAGCTGTTTTTT. Translation: CASSPQHTGELFF.

The chain employs TRBV5-1 and TRBJ2-5; 10 positions agree with TRBD2. The trim removed 4 bases at V and 5 bases at J, leaving 8 bases unmatched. Germline CDR1 SGHRS, CDR2 YFSETQ. The CDR3 has 15 residues. CDR3 residues: CASSGTSVRGETQYF. The CDR3 DNA sequence: TGCGCCAGCAGCGGGACTAGCGTAAGAGGGGAGACCCAGTACTTC.

The chain is built from TRBV12-3 or TRBV12-4 and TRBJ2-7; 10 positions match TRBD2. The J segment lost 4 bases and the V segment lost 6 bases, leaving 6 bases of the junction unmatched. This CDR3 comprises 14 residues. This chain's CDR3 is CASSPQLAGYEQYF. Here the CDR3 DNA reads TGTGCCAGCAGCCCACAACTAGCGGGATACGAGCAGTACTTC.

This rearrangement joins TRBV28 to TRBJ1-2; D is unresolved. Germline values: CDR1 MDHEN, CDR2 SYDVKM. This CDR3 contains 12 residues. Trimming took 3 bases from V and 9 from J, leaving 11 bases between them. The CDR3 loop is CASSFRRISYTF. The CDR3 DNA reads as TGTGCCAGCAGTTTTCGGAGGATTAGCTACACCTTC.

This clonotype was recorded at least ten times. The chain links TRBV6-1 to TRBJ2-7, with 8 bases matching TRBD1. Germline V gives CDR1 MNHNS, CDR2 SASEGT. The ends lost 5 bases at V and 6 bases at J; junction bases unmatched: 6. This CDR3 is built from 13 residues. CDR3 in DNA: TGTGCCAGCAGTCAATTTACAGGGGGCGAGCAGTACTTC. Amino acids: CASSQFTGGEQYF.

In this sample, this clonotype turned up many times. The chain recombines TRBV11-2 with TRBJ1-3; no firm D call. This CDR3 contains 16 residues. V lost 1 base to trimming and J lost 0 bases, with 10 bases between them. CDR1 SGHAT and CDR2 FQNNGV come from the germline V gene. This CDR3 is CASSLGVGNSGNTIYF. The CDR3 DNA sequence: TGTGCCAGCAGCTTAGGTGTAGGGAACTCTGGAAACACCATATATTTT.

This clonotype was counted ten times or more. The CDR3 sequence is CASSRAGTSGETQYF. In DNA, the CDR3 is TGTGCCAGCAGCCGCGCCGGGACTAGCGGAGAGACCCAGTACTTC. This chain joins TRBV7-2 and TRBJ2-5; TRBD2 agrees at 11 bases. Germline-derived CDR1 and CDR2 are SGHTA and FQGNSA. The CDR3 runs 15 residues. The trim removed 5 bases at V and 4 bases at J, leaving 6 bases unmatched.